Only a few counts were recorded for the clone carrying this T cell receptor (beta chain). The data belong to a study of blood T cell repertoires in COVID-19. At the level of the study: Italy, Spain and the United States were the sources of the convalescent and acute COVID-19 samples. Nucleic acid was either cDNA or gDNA, and it came from T cells, B-cell-depleted T cells, or PBMCs.

Original handling: Nucleated cell counts were estimated from reference gene primer amplification. Assay: immunoSEQ multiplex PCR; the TCRdb copy retains only in-frame clones and omits some. V, J and clone size were drawn from that table, and D and trimming were deduced from the DNA. The data contain over 70,000 clones, approximately 76% of them singletons. V shed 3 bases and J shed 10 bases, with 12 bases lying between them. The CDR3 is 12 amino acids. Germline V gives CDR1 LNHDA, CDR2 SQIVND (reference sequence). The source is a man aged 65-85 years with active or convalescent COVID-19. The genes are TRBV19 and TRBJ1-1, with D unresolved. Sequenced: peripheral blood. In DNA, the CDR3 is TGTGCCAGTAGTATTCGGGGTAGCGTAGCTTTCTTT. Its protein product is CASSIRGSVAFF.